One sample yielded the 24 T cell receptor beta chains listed below, sequenced in a study of blood T cell repertoires in COVID-19. Data came from immunoSEQ multiplex PCR; TCRdb stores just in-frame clones and leaves some out. Here the sample spans nearly 100,000 clones, 86% being singletons. The sequenced sample consisted of peripheral blood. These receptors all stem from an elderly man with acute or convalescent COVID-19.

For the CDR3, the DNA is TGTGCCATCAGGAGTATGAACACTGAAGCTTTCTTT. Translating it yields CAIRSMNTEAFF. This rearrangement joins TRBV10-3 to TRBJ1-1; no reliable D call. Germline-derived CDR1 and CDR2 are ENHRY and SYGVKD. This CDR3 spans 12 amino acids. V was pared by 6 bases and J by 0 bases, with 5 bases between.

V and J are TRBV28 and TRBJ2-7; the D gene is possibly TRBD1 (5 bases). Germline loops: CDR1 MDHEN, CDR2 SYDVKM. The CDR3 has 13 amino acids. Trimming took 6 bases from V and 3 from J, leaving 12 bases between them. CDR3 sequence: CASRPQGSYEQYF. The CDR3 DNA reads as TGTGCCAGCAGGCCGCAGGGAAGCTACGAGCAGTACTTC.

This chain links TRBV19 with TRBJ1-5, with TRBD1 as a possible D gene (5 bases). Germline CDR1 LNHDA, CDR2 SQIVND (reference sequence). CDR3 length: 14 amino acids. Trimming took off 2 bases at V and 4 bases at J, with 9 bases between the two ends. The CDR3 reads CASSINQGNQPQHF. In nucleotides, the CDR3 is TGTGCCAGTAGTATAAATCAGGGAAATCAGCCCCAGCATTTT.

The V call is TRBV28, the J call TRBJ2-7, with a weak D call TRBD2 (6 bases). The V end lost 6 bases, the J end lost 3 bases, and 15 bases lay between the germline ends. In germline, CDR1 is MDHEN, CDR2 SYDVKM. This CDR3 has 14 amino acids. The CDR3 region has the DNA TGTGCCAGCAGCTTGGGGGACTTACACTACGAGCAGTACTTC. Protein product: CASSLGDLHYEQYF.

The chain uses TRBV19 and TRBJ2-1; 10 bases line up with TRBD2. The trim removed 4 bases at V and 5 bases at J, leaving 11 bases unmatched. Per the germline V gene, CDR1 is LNHDA and CDR2 is SQIVND (reference sequence). The CDR3 covers 17 residues. The CDR3 DNA reads as TGTGCCAGTAGTAGGGAACCTAGCGGGAGTCTCGACAATGAGCAGTTCTTC. This codes for CASSREPSGSLDNEQFF.

The CDR3: CASSRGKQREIKSEQFF. The CDR3 bases are TGCGCCAGCAGCAGGGGTAAGCAACGGGAGATTAAGAGTGAGCAGTTCTTC. The rearrangement uses TRBV5-1 and TRBJ2-1; TRBD2 is a possible D gene (6 bases). With 4 bases removed from V and 9 bases from J, the gap between germline ends came to 26 bases. Germline CDR1 and CDR2: SGHRS and YFSETQ. This CDR3 is 17 amino acids long.

This rearrangement joins TRBV19 to TRBJ1-4; D unresolved. The CDR3 is 14 residues long. CDR1 LNHDA and CDR2 SQIVND come from the germline V gene (reference sequence). V lost 3 bases and J lost 5, with 10 bases in between. The DNA of the CDR3 is TGTGCCAGTAGTATGCGGCAACCCAATGAAAAACTGTTTTTT. Translating gives CASSMRQPNEKLFF.

This CDR3 is CASSPIQGSTDTQYF. The CDR3 DNA is TGTGCCAGCTCACCAATTCAGGGGAGCACAGATACGCAGTATTTT. The rearrangement links TRBV18 to TRBJ2-3; tentative D call: TRBD1 (6 bases). V was trimmed by 2 bases and J by 0 bases, leaving 9 bases between them. The length of the CDR3 is 15 residues. Germline CDR1 KGHSH, CDR2 LQKENI.

The chain joins TRBV29-1 to TRBJ2-7; 9 nucleotides align to TRBD1. The CDR3 contains 17 residues. Looked up from germline, CDR1 is SQVTM and CDR2 is ANQGSEA. V trimming: 0 bases; J trimming: 3 bases; junction bases outside the gene matches: 12. DNA for the CDR3: TGCAGCGTTGAAGATCTGCCGGGACAGGGAGGGAACTACGAGCAGTACTTC. Protein sequence: CSVEDLPGQGGNYEQYF.

The rearrangement joins TRBV9 to TRBJ2-7; the match to TRBD1 covers 9 bases. Germline V CDR1 and CDR2: SGDLS, YYNGEE. This CDR3 region has 15 residues. With 3 bases clipped from V and 5 bases from J, the junction kept 9 bases outside the gene matches. The CDR3 DNA sequence: TGTGCCAGCAGCGCGCCGGGACAGGGCGTCAACGAGCAGTACTTC. Residues: CASSAPGQGVNEQYF.

This clone is a singleton in its sample. The chain uses TRBV7-6 and TRBJ2-1, with a possible D match to TRBD2 (6 bases). V lost 3 bases and J 2 bases, leaving 17 bases between the germline ends. The CDR3 runs 17 residues. Germline V gene data show CDR1 as SGHVS and CDR2 as FNYEAQ. CDR3 coding DNA: TGTGCCAGCAGCTTTAACCCTAGCGCCAGGCCCTACAATGAGCAGTTCTTC. It translates to CASSFNPSARPYNEQFF.

This clone is a singleton in its sample. The V and J genes are TRBV3-1 (or the pseudogene TRBV3-2) and TRBJ2-1; 8 bases are shared with TRBD2. The CDR3 consists of 13 residues. Trimming took 7 bases from V and 9 from J; bases not matched to a gene: 8. The germline gives CDR1 LGHDT, CDR2 YNNKEL (reference sequence). The CDR3 region is CASTLAAGGEQFF. The CDR3 nucleotides are TGTGCCAGCACGCTAGCGGCGGGGGGTGAGCAGTTCTTC.

This clone has a handful of counts. J is TRBJ1-6 and V is TRBV20-1, with D unclear. Per the germline V gene, CDR1 is DFQATT and CDR2 is SNEGSKA (reference sequence). This CDR3 spans 13 amino acids. V was cut by 3 bases and J by 9 bases, with 12 bases left in between. The CDR3 region is CSASRIGGSPLHF. DNA for the CDR3: TGCAGTGCTAGTAGAATAGGAGGTTCACCCCTCCACTTT.

This rearrangement joins TRBV18 to TRBJ2-5; D possibly corresponds to TRBD1 (6 bases). Germline V lookup: CDR1 KGHSH, CDR2 LQKENI. The CDR3 is 13 amino acids. Between the trimmed V and J ends, which lost 6 bases and 2 bases, there was a span of 10 bases. The CDR3: CASSLGGQETQYF. CDR3 nucleotides: TGTGCCAGCTCCCTAGGGGGTCAAGAGACCCAGTACTTC.

The chain combines TRBV2 with TRBJ2-2; D gene uncertain. Germline lookup yields CDR1 SNHLY and CDR2 FYNNEI. V was trimmed by 5 bases and J by 5 bases, leaving 9 bases between them. The CDR3 is made up of 13 amino acids. CDR3 sequence: CASSSSRTGELFF. The CDR3 region has the DNA TGTGCCAGCAGTTCCTCCAGAACCGGGGAGCTGTTTTTT.

This chain links TRBV9 with TRBJ2-2, with a possible D match to TRBD2 (6 bases). The CDR3 loop spans 15 amino acids. The V gene's germline CDR1 is SGDLS and CDR2 YYNGEE. V lost 0 bases to trimming and J lost 3 bases, with 9 bases between them. The CDR3 DNA is TGTGCCAGCAGCGTAGACGGGAGTGACACCGGGGAGCTGTTTTTT. Translation: CASSVDGSDTGELFF.

The rearrangement uses TRBV9 and TRBJ1-5; TRBD1 matches at 9 bases. Germline V gene data show CDR1 as SGDLS and CDR2 as YYNGEE. Trimming took 3 bases from V and 2 from J; bases not matched to a gene: 3. The CDR3 is 15 residues long. The chain's CDR3 is CASSAQGAGNQPQHF. The CDR3, as DNA: TGTGCCAGCAGCGCACAGGGGGCTGGCAATCAGCCCCAGCATTTT.

This chain uses TRBV12-2 with TRBJ2-2; the table calls TRBD1, which could not be checked here. TRBV12-2 counts as a pseudogene. The CDR3 loop spans 15 amino acids. CDR3 in amino acids: CASRLDKTNTGELFF. Written as DNA, the CDR3 is TGTGCAAGTCGCTTAGACAAGACGAACACCGGGGAGCTGTTTTTT.

The genes are TRBV19 and TRBJ2-7, with TRBD2 matching 8 bases. With 4 bases clipped from V and 3 bases from J, the junction kept 14 bases outside the gene matches. The CDR3 is 17 amino acids. In germline, CDR1 is LNHDA, CDR2 SQIVND (reference sequence). Here the CDR3 reads CASSSSSPAGGGYEQYF. The CDR3 DNA follows: TGTGCCAGTAGTAGCTCCAGCCCCGCGGGGGGAGGCTACGAGCAGTACTTC. Drawing the rest from reference TRBV19 and TRBJ2-7, the complete variable domain is DGGITQSPKYLFRKEGQNVTLSCEQNLNHDAMYWYRQDPGQGLRLIYYSQIVNDFQKGDIAEGYSVSREKKESFPLTVTSAQKNPTAFYLCASSSSSPAGGGYEQYFGPGTRLTVT.

J is TRBJ2-5 and V is TRBV7-3; no definite D call. There are 13 residues in the CDR3. In germline, CDR1 is SGHTA, CDR2 FQGTGA. The ends were cut back, 1 base at V and 5 bases at J, with 8 bases in the middle. This CDR3 reads CASSLNPRETQYF. The CDR3 DNA sequence: TGTGCCAGCAGCTTAAACCCCCGGGAGACCCAGTACTTC.

The rearrangement links TRBV6-5 to TRBJ2-1; possible D gene TRBD2, 5 bases. In germline, CDR1 is MNHEY, CDR2 SVGAGI. The V gene lost 2 bases and the J gene lost 0 bases, with 8 bases spanning the gap. The CDR3 is 15 residues long. The CDR3 loop is CASSYGGSSYNEQFF. In DNA, the CDR3 is TGTGCCAGCAGTTACGGCGGGTCCTCCTACAATGAGCAGTTCTTC.

This chain links TRBV19 with TRBJ2-3; D might be TRBD2 (6 bases). V gave up 3 bases and J gave up 2 bases, with 12 bases separating them. Looked up from germline, CDR1 is LNHDA and CDR2 is SQIVND (reference sequence). This CDR3 comprises 15 residues. This CDR3 is CASSIAGLPTDTQYF. The CDR3 coding sequence is TGTGCCAGTAGTATCGCGGGGCTCCCCACAGATACGCAGTATTTT.

In nucleotides, the CDR3 is TGTGCCAGTACTGCGCAGACAGGCCAGGGGACCGGGGAGCTGTTTTTT. Amino acid sequence: CASTAQTGQGTGELFF. The chain has TRBV19 and TRBJ2-2; possible D gene TRBD1, 6 bases. Trimming stripped 7 bases from V and 5 bases from J, with 20 bases between. In germline, CDR1 is LNHDA, CDR2 SQIVND (reference sequence). There are 16 residues in the CDR3.

This clone was found once. The chain has TRBV20-1 and TRBJ2-1; 12 bases map to TRBD2. Per the germline V gene, CDR1 is DFQATT and CDR2 is SNEGSKA (reference sequence). Trimming removed 3 bases from V and 5 bases from J; junction bases left unmatched: 11. CDR3 length equals 17 residues. The CDR3 bases are TGCAGTGCTAGTAACGTGGCGGGACTAGCGGGTAACAATGAGCAGTTCTTC. Translated, it gives CSASNVAGLAGNNEQFF.